This T cell receptor beta chain was captured in a study of OX40 agonist ivuxolimab in advanced cancers. General study findings and limits: Low normalized T-cell clonal expansion was also seen in some nonresponders.

The CDR3 spans 16 residues. The ends lost 2 bases at V and 5 bases at J; junction bases unmatched: 5. The V gene's germline CDR1 is MDHEN and CDR2 SYDVKM. The method was immunoSEQ multiplex PCR; TCRdb's version includes in-frame clones alone and lacks a portion of them. The data hold roughly 40,000 clones, with roughly 86% observed a single time. A note on this clone: Its target is unknown.

The chain couples TRBV28 to TRBJ1-5; 11 bases fit TRBD1. This clonotype originated in an adult with an advanced solid tumor such as melanoma, head and neck, liver or kidney cancer. Sample: CD4+ or CD8+ T cells sorted from blood, taken in a trial of the OX40 agonist ivuxolimab. The CDR3 reads CASSLVDRGLDQPQHF. DNA of the CDR3: TGTGCCAGCAGTTTAGTGGACAGGGGGCTGGATCAGCCCCAGCATTTT.